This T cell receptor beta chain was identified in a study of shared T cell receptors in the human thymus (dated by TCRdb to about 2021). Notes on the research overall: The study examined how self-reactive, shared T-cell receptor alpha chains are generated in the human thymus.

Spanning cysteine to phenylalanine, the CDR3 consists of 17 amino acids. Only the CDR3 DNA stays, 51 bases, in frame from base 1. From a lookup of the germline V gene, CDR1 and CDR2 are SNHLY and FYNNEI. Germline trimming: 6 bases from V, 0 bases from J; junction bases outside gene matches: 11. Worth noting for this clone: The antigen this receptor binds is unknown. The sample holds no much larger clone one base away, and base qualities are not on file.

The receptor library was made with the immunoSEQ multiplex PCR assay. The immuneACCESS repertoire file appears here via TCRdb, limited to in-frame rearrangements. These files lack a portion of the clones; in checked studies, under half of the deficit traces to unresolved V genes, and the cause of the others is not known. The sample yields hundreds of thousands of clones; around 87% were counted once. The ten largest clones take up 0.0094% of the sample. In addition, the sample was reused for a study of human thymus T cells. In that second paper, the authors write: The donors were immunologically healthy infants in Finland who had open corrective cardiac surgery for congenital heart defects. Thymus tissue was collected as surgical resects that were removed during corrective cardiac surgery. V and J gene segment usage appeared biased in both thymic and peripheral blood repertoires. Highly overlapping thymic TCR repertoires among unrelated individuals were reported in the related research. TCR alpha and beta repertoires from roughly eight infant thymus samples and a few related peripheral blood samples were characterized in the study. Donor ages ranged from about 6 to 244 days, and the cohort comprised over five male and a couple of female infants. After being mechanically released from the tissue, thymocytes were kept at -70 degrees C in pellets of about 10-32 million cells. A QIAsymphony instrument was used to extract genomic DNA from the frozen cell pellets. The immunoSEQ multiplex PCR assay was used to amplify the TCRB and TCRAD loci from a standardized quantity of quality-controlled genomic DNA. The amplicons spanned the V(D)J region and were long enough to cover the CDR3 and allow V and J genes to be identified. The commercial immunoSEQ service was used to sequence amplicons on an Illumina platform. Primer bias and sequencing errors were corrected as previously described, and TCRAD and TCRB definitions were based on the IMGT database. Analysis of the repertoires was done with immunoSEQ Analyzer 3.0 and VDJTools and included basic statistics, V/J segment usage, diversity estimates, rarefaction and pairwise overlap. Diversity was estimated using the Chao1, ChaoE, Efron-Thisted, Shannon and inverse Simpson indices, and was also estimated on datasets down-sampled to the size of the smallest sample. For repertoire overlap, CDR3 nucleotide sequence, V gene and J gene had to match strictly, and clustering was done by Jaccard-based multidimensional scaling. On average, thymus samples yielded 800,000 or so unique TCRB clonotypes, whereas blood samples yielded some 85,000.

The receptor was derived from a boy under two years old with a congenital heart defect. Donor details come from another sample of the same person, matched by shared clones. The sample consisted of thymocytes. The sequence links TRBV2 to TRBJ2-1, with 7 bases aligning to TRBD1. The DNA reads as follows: TGTGCCAGCAGGGTTGGACAGGAGCCTTACTCCTACAATGAGCAGTTCTTC. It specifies CASRVGQEPYSYNEQFF.